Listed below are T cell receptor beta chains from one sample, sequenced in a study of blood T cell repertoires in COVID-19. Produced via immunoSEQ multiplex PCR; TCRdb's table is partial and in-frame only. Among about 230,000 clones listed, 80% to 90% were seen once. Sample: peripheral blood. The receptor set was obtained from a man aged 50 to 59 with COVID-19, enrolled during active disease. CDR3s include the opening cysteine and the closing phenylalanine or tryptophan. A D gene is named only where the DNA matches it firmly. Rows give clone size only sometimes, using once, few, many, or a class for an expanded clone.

DNA: TGTGCCAGCAGCACCGGGACAGGGAACACCGGGGAGCTGTTTTTT
CDR3: CASSTGTGNTGELFF
D: TRBD1
J: TRBJ2-2
V: TRBV11-3
size: -

DNA: TGCAGCGCGGACAGGGCGGAATACAATGAGCAGTTCTTC
CDR3: CSADRAEYNEQFF
D: TRBD1
J: TRBJ2-1
V: TRBV29-1
size: once

DNA: TGTGCCAGCAGTGAAACACCGGGGGGTCCTTATGGCTACACCTTC
CDR3: CASSETPGGPYGYTF
D: -
J: TRBJ1-2
V: TRBV2
size: once

DNA: TGTGCTAGTGGTTCAGGGTGGACCGGGGAGCTGTTTTTT
CDR3: CASGSGWTGELFF
D: -
J: TRBJ2-2
V: TRBV12-5
size: -

DNA: TGTGCCAGCAGCAGAGATCGGGACTACGAATCGGATACGCAGTATTTT
CDR3: CASSRDRDYESDTQYF
D: TRBD2
J: TRBJ2-3
V: TRBV7-9
size: -

DNA: TGTGCCAGCAGCTTAGTTAGAGGTCTAGACAATGAGCAGTTCTTC
CDR3: CASSLVRGLDNEQFF
D: -
J: TRBJ2-1
V: TRBV7-9
size: -

DNA: TGTGCCATCAGGGGACTAGCGGGAGGGAACACCGGGGAGCTGTTTTTT
CDR3: CAIRGLAGGNTGELFF
D: TRBD2
J: TRBJ2-2
V: TRBV10-3
size: -

DNA: TGCGCCAGCAGCCAAGTCAGACAGGAAATCTATGGCTACACCTTC
CDR3: CASSQVRQEIYGYTF
D: -
J: TRBJ1-2
V: TRBV4-1
size: -

DNA: TGTGCCAGCAGCCAAGGCGGACAGGGCCGGAATGAAAAACTGTTTTTT
CDR3: CASSQGGQGRNEKLFF
D: TRBD1
J: TRBJ1-4
V: TRBV4-2
size: -

DNA: TGTGCCAGCAGCTTGTATGGGACAGGGGCTAACTATGGCTACACCTTC
CDR3: CASSLYGTGANYGYTF
D: TRBD1
J: TRBJ1-2
V: TRBV5-5
size: -

DNA: TGTGCCAGCAGCGTTTACGACAGGGGGGTCTACGAGCAGTACTTC
CDR3: CASSVYDRGVYEQYF
D: TRBD1
J: TRBJ2-7
V: TRBV9
size: -

DNA: TGTGCCAGCAGCTCAAATCGAGACAATCAGCCCCAGCATTTT
CDR3: CASSSNRDNQPQHF
D: -
J: TRBJ1-5
V: TRBV7-9
size: -

DNA: TGTGCCACTGGGACTTCCCCGCCTTCACCCCTCCACTTT
CDR3: CATGTSPPSPLHF
D: -
J: TRBJ1-6
V: TRBV10-3
size: few

DNA: TGTGCCAGTAGTACAAGACAGGGTGGAGCACCCGGGGAGCTGTTTTTT
CDR3: CASSTRQGGAPGELFF
D: TRBD1
J: TRBJ2-2
V: TRBV19
size: -

DNA: TGTGCCAGCAGTTCGATAGGAGGGTACGAGCAGTACTTC
CDR3: CASSSIGGYEQYF
D: -
J: TRBJ2-7
V: TRBV12-3/TRBV12-4
size: -

DNA: TGTGCCAGCAGTGAAGCTCAGGGGGCTCGTAATGAGCAGTTCTTC
CDR3: CASSEAQGARNEQFF
D: TRBD1
J: TRBJ2-1
V: TRBV2
size: -

DNA: TGTGCCAGCAGCTTGTCCGATTCGCGATCACCCCTCCACTTT
CDR3: CASSLSDSRSPLHF
D: -
J: TRBJ1-6
V: TRBV5-5
size: -

DNA: TGTGCCAGTAGTGAGACTTCCAGCGGGAGGGGCAATGAGCAGTTCTTC
CDR3: CASSETSSGRGNEQFF
D: TRBD2
J: TRBJ2-1
V: TRBV19
size: -

DNA: TGTGCCAGCAGCTTGCAGGGGGCGAGCAATCAGCCCCAGCATTTT
CDR3: CASSLQGASNQPQHF
D: TRBD1
J: TRBJ1-5
V: TRBV5-8
size: -

DNA: TGTGCCAGCAGTCTGACTAGCGGATTATACAATGAGCAGTTCTTC
CDR3: CASSLTSGLYNEQFF
D: TRBD2
J: TRBJ2-1
V: TRBV6-5
size: -

DNA: TGTGCTAGCAGCTTTCTAGCGGGAGTTGAGTATGAGCAGTTCTTC
CDR3: CASSFLAGVEYEQFF
D: TRBD2
J: TRBJ2-1
V: TRBV7-7
size: -

DNA: TGTGCCAGCACCTCCACGGTAAACACTGAAGCTTTCTTT
CDR3: CASTSTVNTEAFF
D: -
J: TRBJ1-1
V: TRBV28
size: -

DNA: TGTGCCAGCTCAGCCCGGGACAGACAGGGCCCCGAAGCTTTCTTT
CDR3: CASSARDRQGPEAFF
D: TRBD1
J: TRBJ1-1
V: TRBV18
size: once

DNA: TGTGCCAGCAGCTTAATCGGCCCCGTAGCGGGCGGTCTTGGTACGCAGTATTTT
CDR3: CASSLIGPVAGGLGTQYF
D: TRBD2
J: TRBJ2-3
V: TRBV7-3
size: -

DNA: TGTGCCAGCAGCCAAGACTCCAGGGGCGGGGAGCTGTTTTTT
CDR3: CASSQDSRGGELFF
D: -
J: TRBJ2-2
V: TRBV3-1/TRBV3-2
size: -

DNA: TGTGCCAGCAGCCAAGTACGTGGGACAGGTCACACTGAAGCTTTCTTT
CDR3: CASSQVRGTGHTEAFF
D: TRBD1
J: TRBJ1-1
V: TRBV3-1/TRBV3-2
size: -

DNA: TGTGCCAGCAGTTTTCAACAGGGACGCGAGCAGTACTTC
CDR3: CASSFQQGREQYF
D: -
J: TRBJ2-7
V: TRBV27
size: -

DNA: TGTGCCACCAGTGATTGGGAAGGGGGCAGCTATGGCTACACCTTC
CDR3: CATSDWEGGSYGYTF
D: TRBD1
J: TRBJ1-2
V: TRBV24-1
size: few

DNA: TGTGCCAGCAGTCTCGGTATAGTTAATGAAAAACTGTTTTTT
CDR3: CASSLGIVNEKLFF
D: -
J: TRBJ1-4
V: TRBV6-5
size: -

DNA: TGCAGCGTTGAAGTGGGGCACAGTGGAGGGGAACTGTTTTTT
CDR3: CSVEVGHSGGELFF
D: -
J: TRBJ1-4
V: TRBV29-1
size: -

DNA: TGTGCCACCAGCAGAGATAGGGGCAGTCCTGGAAACACCATATATTTT
CDR3: CATSRDRGSPGNTIYF
D: -
J: TRBJ1-3
V: TRBV15
size: once

DNA: TGTGCCAGCAGCACGGGACTAGCGGTGGACAATGAGCAGTTCTTC
CDR3: CASSTGLAVDNEQFF
D: TRBD2
J: TRBJ2-1
V: TRBV7-7
size: -

DNA: TGCGCCAGCAGCCCGGACACCTTCTATGGCTACACCTTC
CDR3: CASSPDTFYGYTF
D: -
J: TRBJ1-2
V: TRBV4-1
size: -

DNA: TGTGCCAGCAACTCGCTCACCGGGGAGCTGTTTTTT
CDR3: CASNSLTGELFF
D: -
J: TRBJ2-2
V: TRBV2
size: -

DNA: TGTGCCAGCAAGGGAGGCGGGAGGGCCGTAGATACGCAGTATTTT
CDR3: CASKGGGRAVDTQYF
D: TRBD2
J: TRBJ2-3
V: TRBV6-5
size: once

DNA: TGCGCCAGCAGTGACCTGGGACAGGGCCCCGGGGAGCTGTTTTTT
CDR3: CASSDLGQGPGELFF
D: TRBD1
J: TRBJ2-2
V: TRBV10-1
size: once

DNA: TGTGCCAGCAGTTTACCCCCAAACGGGGAGCTGTTTTTT
CDR3: CASSLPPNGELFF
D: -
J: TRBJ2-2
V: TRBV27
size: -

DNA: TGTGCCAGCACCTCAAACAGTCACGGCAATCAGCCCCAGCATTTT
CDR3: CASTSNSHGNQPQHF
D: -
J: TRBJ1-5
V: TRBV28
size: -

DNA: TGTGCCAACGGAGCAGGGTCGACTAGCGGGCCTAGCACAGATACGCAGTATTTT
CDR3: CANGAGSTSGPSTDTQYF
D: TRBD2
J: TRBJ2-3
V: TRBV18
size: -

DNA: TGTGCCAGCAGCCCCACAGGGGGCGGACAGCCCCAGCATTTT
CDR3: CASSPTGGGQPQHF
D: TRBD1
J: TRBJ1-5
V: TRBV4-2
size: -

DNA: TGTGCCAGCAGTACGCTGACAGGGGGCAGTGGCTACACCTTC
CDR3: CASSTLTGGSGYTF
D: TRBD1
J: TRBJ1-2
V: TRBV6-5
size: -

DNA: TGTGCCAGCAGTTACTCGCCTAACAGCTTGTCCGAAGGCTACACCTTC
CDR3: CASSYSPNSLSEGYTF
D: -
J: TRBJ1-2
V: TRBV6-5
size: -

DNA: TGTGCCAGCAGCGAGTCACCTAGATATGGCTACACCTTC
CDR3: CASSESPRYGYTF
D: -
J: TRBJ1-2
V: TRBV9
size: -

DNA: TGTGCCAGCAGCTTAGCGGGGGGTAGCACAGATACGCAGTATTTT
CDR3: CASSLAGGSTDTQYF
D: TRBD2
J: TRBJ2-3
V: TRBV7-3
size: once

DNA: TGTGCCAGCAGCCAAGATTTGGTGGGAGCATATGAGACCCAGTACTTC
CDR3: CASSQDLVGAYETQYF
D: -
J: TRBJ2-5
V: TRBV3-1/TRBV3-2
size: once

DNA: TGTGCCAGCAGGAGACTAGTTGCAACTAATGAAAAACTGTTTTTT
CDR3: CASRRLVATNEKLFF
D: -
J: TRBJ1-4
V: TRBV27
size: -